This T cell receptor (beta chain) emerged from a study of T cell responses to AZD1222 COVID-19 vaccine. V lost 7 bases to trimming and J lost 1 base, with 13 bases between them. Germline CDR1 and CDR2: MNHEY and SMNVEV (reference sequence). This CDR3 is built from 14 residues. TCRdb keeps only in-frame clones here, not all; method: immunoSEQ multiplex PCR. The repertoire holds about 140,000 clones, with over 90% as singletons. V usage is TRBV27 and J usage is TRBJ2-5; D might be TRBD2 (5 bases). The clonotype comes from an adult who received the AZD1222 COVID-19 vaccine. The specimen was peripheral blood, collected 28 days after the second AZD1222 dose. CDR3 loop: CASTPEGTQETQYF. The CDR3 DNA is TGTGCCAGCACCCCAGAGGGCACCCAAGAGACCCAGTACTTC.